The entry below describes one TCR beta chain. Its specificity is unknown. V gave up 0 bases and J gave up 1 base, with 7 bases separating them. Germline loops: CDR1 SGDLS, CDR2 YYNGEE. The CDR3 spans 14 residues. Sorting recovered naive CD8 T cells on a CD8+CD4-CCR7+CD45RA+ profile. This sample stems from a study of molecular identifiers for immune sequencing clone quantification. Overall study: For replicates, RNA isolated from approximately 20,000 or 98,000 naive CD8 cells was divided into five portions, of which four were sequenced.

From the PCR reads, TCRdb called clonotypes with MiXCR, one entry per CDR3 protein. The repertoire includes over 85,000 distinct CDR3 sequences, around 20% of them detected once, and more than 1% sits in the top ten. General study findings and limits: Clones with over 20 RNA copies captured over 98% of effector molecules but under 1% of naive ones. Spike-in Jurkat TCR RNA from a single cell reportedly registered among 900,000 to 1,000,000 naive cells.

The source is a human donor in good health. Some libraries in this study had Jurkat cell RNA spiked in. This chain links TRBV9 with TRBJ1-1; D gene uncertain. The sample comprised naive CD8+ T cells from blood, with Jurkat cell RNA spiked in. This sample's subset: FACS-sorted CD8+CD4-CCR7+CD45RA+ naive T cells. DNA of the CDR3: TGTGCCAGCAGCGTAGAGTGGGCGAACACTGAAGCTTTCTTT. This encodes CASSVEWANTEAFF.